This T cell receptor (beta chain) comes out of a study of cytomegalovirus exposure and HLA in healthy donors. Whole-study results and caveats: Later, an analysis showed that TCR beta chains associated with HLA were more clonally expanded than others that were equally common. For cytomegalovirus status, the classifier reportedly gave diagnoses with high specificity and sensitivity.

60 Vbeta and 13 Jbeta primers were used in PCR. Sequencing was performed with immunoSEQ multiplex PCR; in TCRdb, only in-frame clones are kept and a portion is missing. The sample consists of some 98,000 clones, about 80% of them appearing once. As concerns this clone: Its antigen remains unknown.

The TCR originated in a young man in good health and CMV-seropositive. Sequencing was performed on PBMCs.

This CDR3 is CASSVGRTPLTDTQYF. Here the CDR3 DNA reads TGTGCCAGCAGCGTAGGAAGGACTCCTCTAACAGATACGCAGTATTTT. The gene calls are TRBV9 and TRBJ2-3; possible D gene TRBD2, 5 bases. Germline V lookup: CDR1 SGDLS, CDR2 YYNGEE. CDR3 length: 16 residues. Deletions cut 0 bases from V and 3 bases from J, with 14 bases between.